These 19 T cell receptor beta chains came from one sample sequenced in a study of CD8 T cells in Susac syndrome. Reverse transcription of about 0.5 to 1 ug RNA was performed with random hexamers. A single record per CDR3 protein comes from TCRdb applying MiXCR to the immunoSEQ multiplex PCR reads. The sample contains over 100,000 distinct CDR3 sequences, 96% of which appear only once. The specimen sequenced was CD4+ T cells from PBMCs. The receptors here all came from a human donor with Susac syndrome.

This chain joins TRBV29-1 and TRBJ2-1; D might be TRBD1 (8 bases). The CDR3 spans 12 residues. CDR1 is SQVTM and CDR2 is ANQGSEA in the germline V gene. Trimming removed 7 bases from V and 7 bases from J, with 14 bases in between. The CDR3 sequence: CSAIQGGNEQFF. CDR3 bases: TGCAGCGCCATACAGGGGGGGAATGAGCAGTTCTTC.

The table lists this clonotype with a count of one. The V and J genes are TRBV30 and TRBJ1-1, with no clear D. The V gene's germline CDR1 is GTSNPN and CDR2 SVGIG (reference sequence). V was clipped by 0 bases and J by 3 bases, with 8 bases between them. The CDR3 is 13 amino acids. The CDR3 loop reads CAWSVRFYTEAFF. CDR3 nucleotide sequence: TGTGCCTGGAGTGTACGGTTTTACACTGAAGCTTTCTTT.

J is TRBJ2-4 and V is TRBV29-1; the D is unclear. Trimming removed 5 bases from V and 0 bases from J, with 11 bases in between. The CDR3 covers 14 residues. The germline CDR1 and CDR2 sequences are SQVTM and ANQGSEA. The CDR3 here is CSVRWQLAKNIQYF. CDR3 nucleotide sequence: TGCAGCGTTCGTTGGCAGCTAGCCAAAAACATTCAGTACTTC.

V usage is TRBV28 and J usage is TRBJ2-7; D is undetermined. Per the germline V gene, CDR1 is MDHEN and CDR2 is SYDVKM. The CDR3 covers 14 residues. The V end was cut by 7 bases, the J end by 5 bases, with 18 bases between. CDR3 sequence: CASTYTRSTNEQYF. The CDR3 DNA reads as TGTGCCAGCACTTATACCCGGTCTACCAACGAGCAGTACTTC.

A single count supports this clonotype. The rearrangement uses TRBV28 and TRBJ1-1; D perhaps matches TRBD1 (5 bases). The CDR3 sequence is 12 residues long. Germline V gene data show CDR1 as MDHEN and CDR2 as SYDVKM. V lost 7 bases and J lost 5, with 11 bases in between. The CDR3 coding sequence is TGTGCCAGCAAGGGGCGAGGGACTGAAGCTTTCTTT. Its translation: CASKGRGTEAFF.

This clonotype was observed a single time. The V gene is TRBV29-1, the J gene TRBJ1-5; 9 bases match TRBD1. From germline, CDR1 is SQVTM and CDR2 ANQGSEA. The J segment lost 2 bases and the V segment lost 4 bases, leaving 0 bases of the junction unmatched. The CDR3 is made up of 13 amino acids. The CDR3 protein is CSVGTGGNQPQHF. The CDR3 nucleotides read TGCAGCGTTGGGACAGGGGGCAATCAGCCCCAGCATTTT.

The chain combines TRBV7-9 with TRBJ2-1; the match to TRBD2 covers 12 bases. The CDR3 consists of 16 residues. Germline lookup yields CDR1 SEHNR and CDR2 FQNEAQ (reference sequence). The junction had 2 bases not matched to a gene; V was cut back by 5 bases and J by 0 bases. CDR3 nucleotides: TGTGCCAGCAGCCCGACTAGCGGGAGCTCCTACAATGAGCAGTTCTTC. Translating it yields CASSPTSGSSYNEQFF. Full variable domain (rest looked up from reference TRBV7-9 and TRBJ2-1): DTGVSQNPRHKITKRGQNVTFRCDPISEHNRLYWYRQTLGQGPEFLTYFQNEAQLEKSRLLSDRFSAERPKGSFSTLEIQRTEQGDSAMYLCASSPTSGSSYNEQFFGPGTRLTVL.

The CDR3 sequence is CASRDRGSSTDTQYF. CDR3 nucleotide sequence: TGTGCCAGCAGGGATAGAGGCAGTAGCACAGATACGCAGTATTTT. V gene TRBV2 combines with J gene TRBJ2-3, with D unresolved. CDR3 length equals 15 residues. In germline, CDR1 is SNHLY, CDR2 FYNNEI. The V gene lost 6 bases and the J gene lost 0 bases, with 13 bases spanning the gap.

V gene TRBV4-1 combines with J gene TRBJ1-4, with 7 positions matching TRBD1. Germline V gives CDR1 MGHRA, CDR2 YSYEKL. V trimming: 5 bases; J trimming: 5 bases; junction bases outside the gene matches: 8. The CDR3 loop spans 15 amino acids. The CDR3 bases are TGCGCCAGCAGCGGCACCGGGACAGAAAATGAAAAACTGTTTTTT. Encoded protein: CASSGTGTENEKLFF.

The rearrangement uses TRBV6-5 and TRBJ1-4, with D possibly TRBD1 on 6 matching bases. CDR1 and CDR2 from the germline V gene are MNHEY and SVGAGI. This CDR3 has 15 residues. V dropped 6 bases and J dropped 8 bases, with 19 bases sitting between them. The CDR3 coding sequence is TGTGCCAGCAGGGCAGGGGCGCACGATATGGAAAAACTGTTTTTT. Residues: CASRAGAHDMEKLFF.

The gene calls are TRBV6-6 and TRBJ2-3, with TRBD2 matching over 11 bases. Germline CDR1 MNHNY, CDR2 SVGAGI (reference sequence). The CDR3 length is 13 residues. After removal of 8 bases from V and 6 bases from J, the junction contained 4 bases not matched to a gene. The CDR3 DNA reads as TGTGCCAGCGGGACTAGCGGTTCGGATACGCAGTATTTT. Its protein is CASGTSGSDTQYF.

This clonotype was recorded once. The rearrangement joins TRBV25-1 to TRBJ1-5; D ambiguous. CDR3 length: 13 amino acids. The ends were cut back, 3 bases at V and 4 bases at J, with 7 bases in the middle. Per the germline V gene, CDR1 is MGHDK and CDR2 is SYGVNS. Here the CDR3 reads CASSEGGNQPQHF. As DNA, the CDR3 is TGTGCCAGCAGTGAGGGTGGGAATCAGCCCCAGCATTTT. Combining the CDR3 with reference TRBV25-1 and TRBJ1-5 gives the whole variable domain EADIYQTPRYLVIGTGKKITLECSQTMGHDKMYWYQQDPGMELHLIHYSYGVNSTEKGDLSSESTVSRIRTEHFPLTLESARPSHTSQYLCASSEGGNQPQHFGDGTRLSIL.

The V gene is TRBV2, the J gene TRBJ1-4; no definite D call. Trimming removed 8 bases from V and 8 bases from J, with 12 bases in between. This CDR3 contains 12 residues. Looked up from germline, CDR1 is SNHLY and CDR2 is FYNNEI. DNA of the CDR3: TGTGCCAGCGGCCTCCATCGCGAAAAACTGTTTTTT. Amino acids: CASGLHREKLFF.

J is TRBJ2-2 and V is TRBV9, with TRBD2 identical over 8 bases. V shed 5 bases and J 2 bases; nucleotides not matched to a gene: 2. The CDR3 spans 14 residues. Germline values: CDR1 SGDLS, CDR2 YYNGEE. CDR3 residues: CASRLADNTGELFF. The CDR3 DNA reads as TGTGCCAGCAGACTAGCGGATAACACCGGGGAGCTGTTTTTT.

Here the CDR3 reads CASSANRIGNYGYTF. The CDR3 nucleotides read TGTGCCAGCAGCGCTAACAGGATCGGTAACTATGGCTACACCTTC. The chain couples TRBV9 to TRBJ1-2, with D possibly being TRBD1 (5 bases). Trimming cost V 3 bases and J 1 base, with 13 bases left between them. The germline CDR1 and CDR2 sequences are SGDLS and YYNGEE. This CDR3 spans 15 amino acids.

V and J are TRBV29-1 and TRBJ2-7, with D perhaps TRBD1 (6 bases). The germline V gene has CDR1 SQVTM and CDR2 ANQGSEA. The CDR3 consists of 13 residues. Trimming took 2 bases from V and 2 from J, leaving 10 bases between them. The CDR3 DNA sequence: TGCAGCGTTGAACACTCAGGGGCCTACGAGCAGTACTTC. This translates into CSVEHSGAYEQYF.

This chain joins TRBV28 and TRBJ2-5; D tentatively reads TRBD1 or TRBD2 (6 bases each). V was shortened by 4 bases and J by 5 bases, with 17 bases between the two germline ends. CDR1 MDHEN and CDR2 SYDVKM come from the germline V gene. The CDR3 loop spans 15 amino acids. DNA of the CDR3: TGTGCCAGCAGTTCCCCGGGGGCCCATCGGGAGACCCAGTACTTC. It specifies CASSSPGAHRETQYF.

This clonotype has only a few counts. This CDR3 reads CSARRGNTEAFF. The CDR3 DNA follows: TGCAGTGCTAGGAGGGGGAACACTGAAGCTTTCTTT. This sequence joins TRBV20-1 and TRBJ1-1, with D possibly matching TRBD1 (5 bases). The ends were cut back, 3 bases at V and 1 base at J, with 6 bases in the middle. The CDR3 length is 12 residues. CDR1 is DFQATT, CDR2 SNEGSKA, per germline (reference sequence).

This clonotype occurred once. The chain links TRBV30 to TRBJ2-2, with D possibly matching TRBD2 (6 bases). The CDR3 sequence is 14 residues long. Germline CDR1 is GTSNPN and CDR2 is SVGIG (reference sequence). The germline V and J ends were trimmed by 5 bases and 1 base, with 11 bases remaining between them. The CDR3 here is CAWGRDWNTGELFF. Here the CDR3 DNA reads TGTGCCTGGGGCCGGGACTGGAACACCGGGGAGCTGTTTTTT.